A selection of T cell receptor beta chains follows, all from one sample in a study of memory CD4+ T cells and cytomegalovirus serostatus. Here immunoSEQ multiplex PCR was the method, and the copy in TCRdb shows in-frame clones only, minus some. The table shows around 33,000 clones, with approximately 76% occurring only once. Specimen: memory CD4+ T cells from blood. Receptors were obtained from an adult in good health and CMV-seronegative. Some clones in this sample may be carry-over from other donors' samples. CDR3s include the opening cysteine and the closing phenylalanine or tryptophan. The D gene is left open where the match is weak. Expanded clones are given a class, and other clones once, few, many or no size at all.

>TRBV6-6|NA|NA|TRBJ1-2|12
CASRPGDYGYTF
TGTGCCAGCAGGCCGGGTGACTATGGCTACACCTTC
>TRBV9|TRBD1|once|TRBJ2-1|15
CASSVRTGGNNEQFF
TGTGCCAGCAGCGTGCGGACAGGGGGGAACAATGAGCAGTTCTTC
>TRBV7-9|TRBD1|NA|TRBJ1-4|15
CASSLNRGGDEKLFF
TGTGCCAGCAGCCTGAACAGGGGCGGGGATGAAAAACTGTTTTTT
>TRBV11-3|NA|NA|TRBJ2-2|13
CASSLRDTGELFF
TGTGCCAGCAGCCTTAGGGACACCGGGGAGCTGTTTTTT
>TRBV6-5|TRBD1|NA|TRBJ1-1|13
CASRRQGWAEAFF
TGTGCCAGCAGGCGACAGGGATGGGCTGAAGCTTTCTTT
>TRBV7-3|NA|NA|TRBJ1-1|14
CASSLNTWAGPAFF
TGTGCCAGCAGCTTAAATACATGGGCAGGGCCTGCTTTCTTT
>TRBV29-1|NA|NA|TRBJ2-5|12
CSLISTGETQYF
TGCAGCCTGATTTCAACCGGGGAGACCCAGTACTTC
>TRBV6-5|NA|NA|TRBJ1-1|14
CASSYRVTGPEAFF
TGTGCCAGCAGTTACCGAGTAACAGGGCCTGAAGCTTTCTTT
>TRBV4-3|TRBD1|NA|TRBJ1-6|14
CASSLTGGNSPLHF
TGCGCCAGCAGCCTTACAGGGGGAAATTCACCCCTCCACTTT
>TRBV30|NA|NA|TRBJ1-5|13
CAWAQDTNQPQHF
TGTGCCTGGGCTCAGGACACAAATCAGCCCCAGCATTTT
>TRBV9|TRBD1|NA|TRBJ1-2|13
CASSPTGFYGYTF
TGTGCCAGCAGCCCGACAGGGTTCTATGGCTACACCTTC
>TRBV7-9|NA|NA|TRBJ1-1|13
CASSLQGGTEAFF
TGTGCCAGCAGCCTTCAGGGTGGGACTGAAGCTTTCTTT
>TRBV19|TRBD1|few|TRBJ1-2|16
CASSLTPGQGVYGYTF
TGTGCCAGTAGCCTCACCCCGGGACAGGGGGTCTATGGCTACACCTTC
>TRBV28|NA|NA|TRBJ1-2|12
CASSLGGAGYTF
TGTGCCAGCAGTTTAGGGGGGGCTGGCTACACCTTC
>TRBV7-9|NA|NA|TRBJ1-4|15
CASSLARGVGEKLFF
TGTGCCAGCAGCTTAGCCCGCGGGGTAGGTGAAAAACTGTTTTTT
>TRBV9|NA|few|TRBJ2-2|15
CASSVGSDGTGELFF
TGTGCCAGCAGCGTAGGCTCAGATGGAACCGGGGAGCTGTTTTTT
>TRBV30|TRBD1|NA|TRBJ1-1|14
CAWSPGTGVFEAFF
TGTGCCTGGAGTCCCGGGACAGGGGTTTTTGAAGCTTTCTTT
>TRBV29-1|TRBD1|NA|TRBJ2-7|12
CSARTGAGEWYF
TGCAGCGCCCGGACAGGGGCGGGGGAGTGGTACTTC
>TRBV5-1|TRBD1|NA|TRBJ1-4|14
CASSLGQGGEKLFF
TGCGCCAGCAGCTTGGGACAGGGCGGTGAAAAACTGTTTTTT
>TRBV5-4|NA|NA|TRBJ1-4|13
CASSLNSNEKLFF
TGTGCCAGCAGCTTGAATTCTAATGAAAAACTGTTTTTT
>TRBV10-2|TRBD2|NA|TRBJ2-5|14
CASSMASGQETQYF
TGCGCCAGCAGTATGGCTAGCGGCCAAGAGACCCAGTACTTC
>TRBV30|TRBD1|NA|TRBJ1-3|16
CAWSPGTGVSGNTIYF
TGTGCCTGGAGTCCCGGGACAGGGGTCTCTGGAAACACCATATATTTT
>TRBV10-3|NA|NA|TRBJ2-1|15
CAIRPRDNGHNEQFF
TGTGCCATCAGACCCAGGGATAATGGGCACAATGAGCAGTTCTTC
>TRBV7-2|NA|NA|TRBJ1-5|15
CASSSRGAGNQPQHF
TGTGCCAGCAGCAGCAGGGGTGCGGGCAATCAGCCCCAGCATTTT
>TRBV6-5|NA|NA|TRBJ1-1|13
CASSQLKYTEAFF
TGTGCCAGCTCACAGCTAAAGTACACTGAAGCTTTCTTT
>TRBV10-2|NA|NA|TRBJ2-7|14
CASSEWTRGSEQYF
TGCGCCAGCAGTGAGTGGACAAGGGGGTCCGAGCAGTACTTC
>TRBV7-8|NA|NA|TRBJ2-6|18
CASSFFSDEYSGANVLTF
TGTGCCAGCAGCTTCTTCTCGGACGAGTACTCTGGGGCCAACGTCCTGACTTTC
>TRBV7-2|NA|NA|TRBJ1-1|11
CASRILHEAFF
TGTGCCAGCAGAATCCTGCATGAAGCTTTCTTT
>TRBV21-1|NA|NA|TRBJ1-1|16
CASSKREQGMNTEAFF
TGTGCCAGCAGCAAAAGGGAACAGGGGATGAACACTGAAGCTTTCTTT
>TRBV5-1|TRBD1|NA|TRBJ1-6|15
CASSLQGGGNSPLHF
TGCGCCAGCAGCTTACAGGGAGGGGGCAATTCACCCCTCCACTTT
>TRBV14|NA|NA|TRBJ1-1|13
CASSQEVQLEAFF
TGTGCCAGCAGCCAAGAGGTACAACTCGAAGCTTTCTTT
>TRBV6-1|TRBD1|NA|TRBJ1-1|15
CASSVDQGAGTEAFF
TGTGCCAGCAGTGTAGACCAGGGGGCTGGGACTGAAGCTTTCTTT
>TRBV30|TRBD1|few|TRBJ1-5|13
CAWSGDSNQPQHF
TGTGCCTGGAGTGGGGACAGTAATCAGCCCCAGCATTTT
>TRBV30|NA|NA|TRBJ1-3|13
CAWSLGAGNTIYF
TGTGCCTGGAGTTTGGGTGCTGGAAACACCATATATTTT
>TRBV5-1|NA|NA|TRBJ1-2|13
CASSLAGNYGYTF
TGCGCCAGCAGCTTAGCCGGAAACTATGGCTACACCTTC
>TRBV5-5|NA|NA|TRBJ1-5|14
CASSLGGAVQPQHF
TGTGCCAGCAGCTTGGGGGGCGCAGTCCAGCCCCAGCATTTT
>TRBV9|NA|NA|TRBJ1-1|15
CASSPRQNMNTEAFF
TGTGCCAGCAGCCCTCGACAGAACATGAACACTGAAGCTTTCTTT
>TRBV28|NA|once|TRBJ1-1|15
CASSLSSYLTTEAFF
TGTGCCAGCAGTTTATCTTCTTACTTAACAACTGAAGCTTTCTTT
>TRBV10-3|NA|NA|TRBJ2-2|12
CAISGQSGELFF
TGTGCCATCAGTGGACAGTCCGGGGAGCTGTTTTTT
>TRBV7-3|NA|NA|TRBJ2-1|12
CASSSGFDEQFF
TGTGCCAGCAGCTCAGGTTTCGATGAGCAGTTCTTC
>TRBV30|NA|NA|TRBJ1-5|13
CAWNSGGDQPQHF
TGTGCCTGGAATTCGGGGGGCGATCAGCCCCAGCATTTT